The 9 T cell receptor beta chains reported below all come from one sample, sequenced in a study of T cell responses to AZD1222 COVID-19 vaccine. Using immunoSEQ multiplex PCR, the repertoire was profiled, and TCRdb retains in-frame clones only, with some absent. The sample shows some 200,000 clones, approximately 90% of them seen only once. Source: peripheral blood, taken on day 0 of AZD1222 vaccination. All receptors come from an adult in good health.

The chain employs TRBV5-1 and TRBJ1-4; 7 bases are shared with TRBD1. V shed 0 bases, J shed 7 bases, and the junction held 3 bases outside the gene matches. Germline CDR1 reads SGHRS; CDR2 reads YFSETQ. CDR3 length: 14 residues. The CDR3 coding sequence is TGCGCCAGCAGCTTGGGGACAGGAGTTGAAAAACTGTTTTTT. Amino acids: CASSLGTGVEKLFF.

This sequence joins TRBV2 and TRBJ2-6, with no clear D. The germline CDR1 and CDR2 sequences are SNHLY and FYNNEI. The CDR3 consists of 17 residues. The ends were cut back, 3 bases at V and 0 bases at J, with 12 bases in the middle. The CDR3 nucleotides are TGTGCCAGCAGTGAGTTCGGCCTTGACTCTGGGGCCAACGTCCTGACTTTC. It yields the protein CASSEFGLDSGANVLTF.

This clone was recorded a few times. The chain joins TRBV4-3 to TRBJ2-7; 10 bases fit TRBD2. The ends lost 0 bases at V and 6 bases at J; junction bases unmatched: 11. Germline CDR1 and CDR2: LGHNA and YSLEER. This CDR3 has 17 residues. The CDR3 DNA follows: TGCGCCAGCAGCCAAGACTGGACCGGGCTAGCGGGAGCCGAGCAGTACTTC. Its protein product is CASSQDWTGLAGAEQYF.

This chain joins TRBV6-6 and TRBJ1-3; D unresolved. Germline V gene sequence: CDR1 MNHNY, CDR2 SVGAGI (reference sequence). The CDR3 is 13 amino acids. V lost 8 bases and J lost 3, with 11 bases in between. The DNA for the CDR3 is TGTGCCAGCCAAACATCTCTTGGAAACACCATATATTTT. Amino acids: CASQTSLGNTIYF.

This chain uses TRBV19 with TRBJ1-5; D is possibly TRBD1 (5 bases). CDR1 and CDR2 from the germline V gene are LNHDA and SQIVND (reference sequence). The CDR3 extends over 16 amino acids. Trimming removed 5 bases from V and 4 bases from J, with 18 bases in between. CDR3 residues: CASSVVGQGGNQPQHF. CDR3 DNA: TGTGCCAGTAGTGTAGTCGGGCAGGGAGGGAATCAGCCCCAGCATTTT.

The rearrangement uses TRBV19 and TRBJ1-6, with D unresolved. This CDR3 is built from 13 residues. Germline V lookup: CDR1 LNHDA, CDR2 SQIVND (reference sequence). V dropped 6 bases and J dropped 6 bases, with 9 bases sitting between them. CDR3 amino acids: CASRGAGNSPLHF. The CDR3 DNA sequence: TGTGCCAGTAGGGGCGCGGGTAATTCACCCCTCCACTTT.

This chain uses TRBV14 with TRBJ1-3, with D tentatively TRBD1 (6 bases). The CDR3 is 16 residues long. Deletions cut 2 bases from V and 8 bases from J, with 19 bases between. Per the germline V gene, CDR1 is SGHDN and CDR2 is FVKESK. In nucleotides, the CDR3 is TGTGCCAGCAGCCAAAAGGGGGGGAAGGGGGAGTACACCATATATTTT. Amino acids: CASSQKGGKGEYTIYF.

The rearrangement uses TRBV27 and TRBJ1-4, with a tentative D call TRBD1 (6 bases). The germline V gene has CDR1 MNHEY and CDR2 SMNVEV (reference sequence). The CDR3 loop spans 17 amino acids. The germline V and J ends were trimmed by 1 base and 1 base, with 13 bases remaining between them. CDR3 in amino acids: CASSLLRPGVTNEKLFF. CDR3 DNA sequence: TGTGCCAGCAGTTTATTGAGACCAGGGGTAACTAATGAAAAACTGTTTTTT.

The chain combines TRBV2 with TRBJ1-3; D unresolved. The CDR3 extends over 15 amino acids. CDR1 is SNHLY and CDR2 is FYNNEI in the germline V gene. V was trimmed by 2 bases and J by 1 base, leaving 9 bases between them. CDR3 sequence (DNA): TGTGCCAGCAGTGAATACCGCGGGTCTGGAAACACCATATATTTT. Amino acids: CASSEYRGSGNTIYF.